This T cell receptor (beta chain) is drawn from a study of T cell repertoires in cytomegalovirus infection. Broader study findings: What dominated the ex vivo response were HLA-C-restricted CMV-specific TCR beta clonotypes.

One entry per CDR3 protein results from TCRdb running MiXCR on the reads. Among 200,000 to 300,000 distinct CDR3 sequences listed, 9.1% were seen once. Worth noting for this clonotype: Its antigen is currently unknown. Given a much more abundant clone one base away, this may be a read error.

V shed 0 bases, J shed 6 bases, and the junction held 5 bases outside the gene matches. CDR3 size: 18 residues. Germline V gene sequence: CDR1 LGHNA, CDR2 YSLEER. The specimen was PBMCs. This receptor was taken from a human donor in good health (CMV status not recorded). Some clones in this sample may be carry-over from other donors' samples. The rearrangement links TRBV4-3 to TRBJ2-2; 15 positions match TRBD2. CDR3 sequence (DNA): TGCGCCAGCAGCCAAGAGCCGGGACTAGCGGGAGGCTCCGGGGAGCTGTTTTTT. This gives the protein CASSQEPGLAGGSGELFF.